This is a list of T cell receptor beta chains from one sample in a study of siplizumab effects on memory and regulatory T cells. Clones were read by immunoSEQ multiplex PCR, and TCRdb kept only the in-frame ones, dropping some. Of fewer than 85,000 clones listed, approximately 95% were seen once; the top ten hold about 18%. Sequencing was performed on CD8+ T cells sorted from blood. Every receptor here comes from a human donor in good health. Both conserved end residues are trimmed from each CDR3. The D gene is left open where the match is weak.

j_call d_call v_call cdr3_aa
TRBJ2-1 TRBD2 TRBV7-6 ASSLLAGVLSEQF
TRBJ1-2 NA TRBV7-2 ATRVSNYGYT
TRBJ2-5 NA TRBV13 ASSLGLGTQY
TRBJ2-3 NA TRBV7-9 ATSGDRTDTQY
TRBJ2-7 TRBD1 TRBV4-1 ASSQGGSSEQY
TRBJ2-1 TRBD2 TRBV6-5 ASSDGLAGGEQF
TRBJ2-5 TRBD1 TRBV10-2 ASSEMAGGGETQY
TRBJ2-5 NA TRBV5-1 ASSLAGWQGLSGETQY
TRBJ1-5 NA TRBV19 ASSTGIANQPQH
TRBJ2-5 NA TRBV25-1 ASSMTEYQETQY
TRBJ2-7 NA TRBV5-6 ASSLGSSYEQY
TRBJ2-1 TRBD2 TRBV7-6 ASSLAGASGGEQF
TRBJ2-7 TRBD2 TRBV13 ASSDGLAGSYEQY
TRBJ1-5 TRBD1 TRBV9 ASSGQGNSNQPQH
TRBJ2-4 NA TRBV19 ASTPTDDRTLAKNIQY
TRBJ2-1 NA TRBV27 ASGYSARYNEQF
TRBJ1-2 TRBD1 TRBV19 ASSGGTGDYGYT
TRBJ2-5 NA TRBV29-1 SVEWETQY
TRBJ2-3 NA TRBV6-1 ASRSDTQY
TRBJ2-1 NA TRBV7-9 ASSFFYGDEQF
TRBJ2-1 NA TRBV14 ASSQTPGPYNEQF
TRBJ2-1 NA TRBV7-3 ASSLLWKRAYNEQF
TRBJ1-2 NA TRBV19 ASSIGGGGYT
TRBJ1-6 TRBD1 TRBV5-6 ASSLVSPGGHNSPLH
TRBJ2-1 NA TRBV10-1 ASSESAGEPYNEQF
TRBJ2-5 TRBD1 TRBV6-5 ASSSDRGKTQY
TRBJ2-3 TRBD2 TRBV9 ASSAIRAGGVIDTQY
TRBJ1-1 TRBD1 TRBV7-9 ASSPHLTGEATEAF
TRBJ2-2 NA TRBV6-4 ASSDGGTLSAGELF
TRBJ1-5 NA TRBV6-1 ASRVSPYSNQPQH
TRBJ1-1 NA TRBV19 ASRGNSENTEAF
TRBJ1-5 NA TRBV28 ASSLYNLRRGTNNQPQH
TRBJ2-1 NA TRBV19 ASTPGSVGNEQF